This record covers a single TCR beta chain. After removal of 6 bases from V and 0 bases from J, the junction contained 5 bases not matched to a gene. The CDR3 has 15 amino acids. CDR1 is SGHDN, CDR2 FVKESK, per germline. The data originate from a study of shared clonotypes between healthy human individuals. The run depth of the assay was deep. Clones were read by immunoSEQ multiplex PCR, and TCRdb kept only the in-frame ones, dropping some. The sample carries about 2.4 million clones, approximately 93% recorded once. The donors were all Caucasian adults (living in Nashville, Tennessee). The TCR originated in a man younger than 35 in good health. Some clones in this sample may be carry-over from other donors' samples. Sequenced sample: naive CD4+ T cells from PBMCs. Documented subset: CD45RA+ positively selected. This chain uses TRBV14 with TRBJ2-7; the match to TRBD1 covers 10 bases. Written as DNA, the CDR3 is TGTGCCAGCAGAAGACAGGGGGCGACCTCCTACGAGCAGTACTTC. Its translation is CASRRQGATSYEQYF.